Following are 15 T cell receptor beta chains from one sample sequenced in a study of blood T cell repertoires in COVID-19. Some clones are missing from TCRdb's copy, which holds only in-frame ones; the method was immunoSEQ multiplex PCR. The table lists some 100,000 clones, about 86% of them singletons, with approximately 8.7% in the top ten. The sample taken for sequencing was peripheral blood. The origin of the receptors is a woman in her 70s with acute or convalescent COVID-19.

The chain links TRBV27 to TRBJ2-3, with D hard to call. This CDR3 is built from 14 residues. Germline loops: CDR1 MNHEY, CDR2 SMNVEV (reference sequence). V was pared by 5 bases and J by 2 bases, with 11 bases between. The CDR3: CASSPTTFTDTQYF. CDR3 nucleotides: TGTGCCAGCAGTCCGACAACCTTCACAGATACGCAGTATTTT.

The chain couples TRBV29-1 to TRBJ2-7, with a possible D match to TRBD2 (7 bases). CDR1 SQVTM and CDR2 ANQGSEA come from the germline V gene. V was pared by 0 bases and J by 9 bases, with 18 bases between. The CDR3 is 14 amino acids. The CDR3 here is CSVEEVQGGLGQYF. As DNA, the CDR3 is TGCAGCGTTGAAGAGGTACAGGGAGGGTTAGGGCAGTACTTC.

This CDR3 is CASSLAGTGTDTQYF. CDR3 DNA: TGCGCCAGCAGCTTGGCCGGGACAGGAACAGATACGCAGTATTTT. This chain uses TRBV5-1 with TRBJ2-3, with TRBD1 matching over 8 bases. V lost 0 bases to trimming and J lost 3 bases; unmatched junction nucleotides: 3. Per germline, CDR1 SGHRS and CDR2 YFSETQ. The CDR3 consists of 15 residues.

The CDR3 DNA reads as TGTGCCAGCAGCTTATCAGCGGGGGCTAGTGAAGCTTTCTTT. Translating it yields CASSLSAGASEAFF. V and J are TRBV11-3 and TRBJ1-1; a possible D gene is TRBD1 (6 bases). V was shortened by 2 bases and J by 7 bases, with 14 bases between the two germline ends. Per the germline V gene, CDR1 is SGHNT and CDR2 is YENEEA. The CDR3 totals 14 residues.

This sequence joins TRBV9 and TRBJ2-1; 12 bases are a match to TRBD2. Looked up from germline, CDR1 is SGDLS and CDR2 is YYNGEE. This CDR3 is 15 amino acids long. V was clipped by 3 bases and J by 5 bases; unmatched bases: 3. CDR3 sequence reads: CASSGSSGRDNEQFF. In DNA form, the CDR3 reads TGTGCCAGCAGCGGGTCTAGCGGGAGGGACAATGAGCAGTTCTTC.

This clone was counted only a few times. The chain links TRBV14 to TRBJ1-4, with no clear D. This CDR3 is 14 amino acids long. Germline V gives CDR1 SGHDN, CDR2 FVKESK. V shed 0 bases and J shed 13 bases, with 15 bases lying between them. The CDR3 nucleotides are TGTGCCAGCAGCCAAGATCACAGCCTAACCGGACTGTTTTTT. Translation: CASSQDHSLTGLFF.

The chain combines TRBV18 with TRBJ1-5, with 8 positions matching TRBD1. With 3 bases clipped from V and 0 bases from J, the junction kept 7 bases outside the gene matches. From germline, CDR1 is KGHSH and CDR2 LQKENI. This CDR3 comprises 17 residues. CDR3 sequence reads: CASSPGTGRSSNQPQHF. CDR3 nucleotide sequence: TGTGCCAGCTCACCCGGGACAGGCCGATCTAGCAATCAGCCCCAGCATTTT.

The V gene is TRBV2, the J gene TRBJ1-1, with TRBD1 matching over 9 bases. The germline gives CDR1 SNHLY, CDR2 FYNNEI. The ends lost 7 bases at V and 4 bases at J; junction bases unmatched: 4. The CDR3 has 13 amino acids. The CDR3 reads CASTKDRGTEAFF. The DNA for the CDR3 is TGTGCCAGCACGAAGGACAGGGGCACTGAAGCTTTCTTT.

CDR3 protein: CASGFGEADTQYF. CDR3 nucleotides: TGTGCCAGCGGATTCGGGGAGGCAGATACGCAGTATTTT. The chain carries TRBV27 and TRBJ2-3; D perhaps matches TRBD2 (6 bases). The CDR3 sequence is 13 residues long. V lost 8 bases to trimming and J lost 4 bases, with 13 bases between them. Germline CDR1 reads MNHEY; CDR2 reads SMNVEV (reference sequence).

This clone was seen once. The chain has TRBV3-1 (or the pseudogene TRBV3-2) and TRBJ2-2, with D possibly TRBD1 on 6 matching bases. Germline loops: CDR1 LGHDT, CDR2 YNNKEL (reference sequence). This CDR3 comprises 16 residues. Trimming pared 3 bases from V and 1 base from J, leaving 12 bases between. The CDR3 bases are TGTGCCAGCAGCCACCGACAGGTCAAGAACACCGGGGAGCTGTTTTTT. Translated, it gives CASSHRQVKNTGELFF.

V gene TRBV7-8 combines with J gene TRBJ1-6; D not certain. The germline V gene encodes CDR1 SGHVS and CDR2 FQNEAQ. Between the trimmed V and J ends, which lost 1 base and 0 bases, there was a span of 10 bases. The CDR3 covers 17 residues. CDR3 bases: TGTGCCAGCAGCTTAGTTTCCCCGAGCTCCTATAATTCACCCCTCCACTTT. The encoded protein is CASSLVSPSSYNSPLHF.

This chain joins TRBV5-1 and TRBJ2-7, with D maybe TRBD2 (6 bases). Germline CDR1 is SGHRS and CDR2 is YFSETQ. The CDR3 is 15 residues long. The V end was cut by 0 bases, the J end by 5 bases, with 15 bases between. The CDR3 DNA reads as TGCGCCAGCAGCTTGGGTCGCGAACTAGCTGACGAGCAGTACTTC. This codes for CASSLGRELADEQYF.

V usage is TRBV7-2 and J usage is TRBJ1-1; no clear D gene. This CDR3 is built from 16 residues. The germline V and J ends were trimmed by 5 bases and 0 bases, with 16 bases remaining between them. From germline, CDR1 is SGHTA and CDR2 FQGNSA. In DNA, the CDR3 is TGTGCCAGCAGCCCGTGGACTGAGAGCTTGAACACTGAAGCTTTCTTT. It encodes CASSPWTESLNTEAFF.

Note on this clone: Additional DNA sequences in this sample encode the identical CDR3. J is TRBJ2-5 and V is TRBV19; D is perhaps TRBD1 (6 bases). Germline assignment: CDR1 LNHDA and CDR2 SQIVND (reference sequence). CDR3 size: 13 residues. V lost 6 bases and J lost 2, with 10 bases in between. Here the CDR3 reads CASSRTVQETQYF. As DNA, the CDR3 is TGTGCCAGTAGCAGGACAGTTCAAGAGACCCAGTACTTC.

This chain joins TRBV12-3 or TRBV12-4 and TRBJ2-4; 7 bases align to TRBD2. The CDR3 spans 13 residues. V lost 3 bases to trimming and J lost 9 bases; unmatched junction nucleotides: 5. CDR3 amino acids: CASSFSGAAIQYF. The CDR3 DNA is TGTGCCAGCAGTTTCAGCGGGGCGGCCATTCAGTACTTC.